The clone carrying this T cell receptor beta chain was seen repeatedly, ten times or more. The CDR3 length is 16 residues. Germline-derived CDR1 and CDR2 are LNHDA and SQIVND (reference sequence). After removal of 5 bases from V and 5 bases from J, the junction contained 13 bases not matched to a gene. The source of the sample is a study of T cells of healthy individuals. Each CDR3 protein gets one entry after TCRdb re-called the 5' RACE reads with MiXCR. This table holds 38,000 or so distinct CDR3 sequences, about 4.2% found once. The TCR originated in a human donor in good health. The rearrangement links TRBV19 to TRBJ2-3; 7 nucleotides agree with TRBD2. CDR3 sequence (DNA): TGTGCCAGTAGTTCAACTTATGGGGGGGGTGTAGATACGCAGTATTTT. Encoded protein: CASSSTYGGGVDTQYF.